One and the same sample provided the 29 T cell receptor beta chains below, sequenced in a study of OX40 agonist ivuxolimab in advanced cancers. Assay used: immunoSEQ multiplex PCR; TCRdb lists only in-frame clones, some missing. The repertoire holds roughly 67,000 clones, with about four fifths as singletons. The sequences come from CD4+ or CD8+ T cells sorted from blood, collected in a trial of the OX40 agonist ivuxolimab. The receptors stem from an adult with an advanced solid tumor such as melanoma, head and neck, liver or kidney cancer.

The chain's CDR3 is CASSRLLPDQPQHF. CDR3 DNA: TGTGCCAGCAGCCGTCTACTTCCCGATCAGCCCCAGCATTTT. The chain combines TRBV5-6 with TRBJ1-5; D unclear. The germline gives CDR1 SGHDT, CDR2 YYEEEE. The CDR3 spans 14 residues. V was trimmed by 4 bases and J by 5 bases, leaving 13 bases between them.

V gene TRBV10-3 combines with J gene TRBJ2-5; D call uncertain. The V gene lost 3 bases and the J gene lost 5 bases, with 4 bases spanning the gap. The CDR3 length is 11 residues. CDR1 is ENHRY and CDR2 is SYGVKD in the germline V gene. The CDR3 sequence is CAISDLETQYF. In DNA form, the CDR3 reads TGTGCCATCAGTGACCTGGAGACCCAGTACTTC.

V is TRBV7-9 and J is TRBJ2-5; no clear D gene. Germline CDR1 SEHNR, CDR2 FQNEAQ (reference sequence). With 4 bases removed from V and 11 bases from J, the gap between germline ends came to 11 bases. The CDR3 totals 11 residues. The CDR3 coding sequence is TGTGCCAGCAGCTCCATTACGCAGCAGTACTTC. Translating it yields CASSSITQQYF.

The J gene is TRBJ2-1, the V gene TRBV6-1, with TRBD2 identical over 7 bases. The CDR3 spans 15 residues. The junction had 5 bases not matched to a gene; V was cut back by 0 bases and J by 6 bases. Germline CDR1 MNHNS, CDR2 SASEGT. The CDR3: CASSEAGGPPNEQFF. As DNA, the CDR3 is TGTGCCAGCAGTGAAGCGGGAGGGCCGCCCAATGAGCAGTTCTTC.

This clone was recorded once. CDR3 amino acids: CASSQDGLAGTDTQYF. CDR3 in DNA: TGTGCCAGCAGCCAAGATGGACTAGCGGGCACAGATACGCAGTATTTT. The V gene is TRBV4-2, the J gene TRBJ2-3; 10 bases map to TRBD2. V was pared by 0 bases and J by 1 base, with 1 base of the junction left unmatched. Germline CDR1 and CDR2: LGHNA and YNFKEQ. This CDR3 comprises 16 residues.

The chain is built from TRBV5-1 and TRBJ2-1, with D uncertain. Trimming cost V 3 bases and J 0 bases, with 16 bases left between them. CDR1 and CDR2 (germline): SGHRS, YFSETQ. The CDR3 length is 17 residues. The CDR3 DNA follows: TGCGCCAGCAGCTCGGGTTTACTCGCGAGCTCCTACAATGAGCAGTTCTTC. This encodes CASSSGLLASSYNEQFF. Looking up the rest from reference TRBV5-1 and TRBJ2-1 gives the full variable domain: KAGVTQTPRYLIKTRGQQVTLSCSPISGHRSVSWYQQTPGQGLQFLFEYFSETQRNKGNFPGRFSGRQFSNSRSEMNVSTLELGDSALYLCASSSGLLASSYNEQFFGPGTRLTVL.

This clone was seen only once. V gene TRBV11-2 combines with J gene TRBJ1-1; D is uncertain. The germline V gene encodes CDR1 SGHAT and CDR2 FQNNGV. The length of the CDR3 is 16 residues. The V end was cut by 4 bases, the J end by 0 bases, with 15 bases between. The CDR3 coding sequence is TGTGCCAGCAGCTCCGGTTCGATACACATGAACACTGAAGCTTTCTTT. This sequence encodes CASSSGSIHMNTEAFF.

This chain joins TRBV30 and TRBJ1-5; D unresolved. This CDR3 region has 16 residues. Germline CDR1 reads GTSNPN; CDR2 reads SVGIG (reference sequence). Deletions cut 6 bases from V and 0 bases from J, with 18 bases between. CDR3 nucleotide sequence: TGTGCCTGCTCCCACGGTGTAATTAGTAGCAATCAGCCCCAGCATTTT. It specifies CACSHGVISSNQPQHF.

V and J are TRBV12-5 and TRBJ2-1, with unresolved D. The CDR3 loop spans 13 amino acids. The V and J ends lost 5 bases and 5 bases respectively, with 10 bases between them. The germline CDR1 and CDR2 sequences are LGHNT and FRNRAP. The CDR3 reads CASGHEANNEQFF. In DNA, the CDR3 is TGTGCTAGTGGTCACGAGGCCAACAATGAGCAGTTCTTC.

CDR3 loop: CASSVNGGSNQPQHF. The CDR3 DNA sequence: TGTGCCAGCAGCGTAAACGGCGGTAGCAATCAGCCCCAGCATTTT. V and J are TRBV9 and TRBJ1-5; no reliable D call. The CDR3 runs to 15 residues. Trimming removed 1 base at V and 0 bases at J, with 8 bases between. CDR1 SGDLS and CDR2 YYNGEE come from the germline V gene.

This chain connects TRBV7-9 to TRBJ2-1; possible D gene TRBD2, 6 bases. Germline values: CDR1 SEHNR, CDR2 FQNEAQ (reference sequence). Trimming left V 3 bases short and J 5 bases short, with 8 bases between. CDR3 length equals 13 residues. The CDR3 here is CASSFGGNNEQFF. Written as DNA, the CDR3 is TGTGCCAGCAGCTTCGGAGGGAACAATGAGCAGTTCTTC.

The rearrangement joins TRBV25-1 to TRBJ2-7; D is ambiguous. The CDR3 length is 11 residues. V lost 5 bases, J lost 9 bases, and 11 bases lay in between. Germline V gene data show CDR1 as MGHDK and CDR2 as SYGVNS. Here the CDR3 DNA reads TGTGCCAGCAGTCCACAAACGGTGCAGTACTTC. Its protein is CASSPQTVQYF.

In its sample, this clone ranks as medium-sized (0.01 to 0.1%). The chain uses TRBV10-1 and TRBJ2-3; D unclear. Per germline, CDR1 WNHNN and CDR2 SYGVQD (reference sequence). This CDR3 region has 13 residues. Trimming removed 3 bases at V and 0 bases at J, with 4 bases between. This chain's CDR3 is CASSDMSTDTQYF. CDR3 coding DNA: TGCGCCAGCAGTGATATGAGCACAGATACGCAGTATTTT.

This clone was seen just once. The rearrangement uses TRBV28 and TRBJ2-7, with 8 bases identical to TRBD1. CDR3 length equals 15 residues. Per germline, CDR1 MDHEN and CDR2 SYDVKM. Trimming cost V 1 base and J 3 bases; bases outside gene matches: 5. CDR3 sequence: CASSLFGQGGYEQYF. For the CDR3, the DNA is TGTGCCAGCAGTTTATTCGGACAGGGCGGCTACGAGCAGTACTTC.

The rearrangement joins TRBV9 to TRBJ2-3; TRBD1 matches at 9 bases. Trimming took 4 bases from V and 2 from J; bases not matched to a gene: 11. CDR3 length: 17 residues. Germline CDR1 is SGDLS and CDR2 is YYNGEE. CDR3 sequence reads: CASSHTRDRAFTDTQYF. The CDR3 nucleotides read TGTGCCAGCAGCCACACCCGGGACAGGGCTTTCACAGATACGCAGTATTTT.

The chain uses TRBV6-5 and TRBJ1-1; no clear D. From germline, CDR1 is MNHEY and CDR2 SVGAGI. Deletions cut 4 bases from V and 11 bases from J, with 14 bases between. The CDR3 is 12 residues long. CDR3 residues: CASSFPGTGAFF. The CDR3 bases are TGTGCCAGCAGTTTTCCAGGAACTGGGGCTTTCTTT.

The chain uses TRBV20-1 and TRBJ2-7, with unresolved D. Trimming pared 6 bases from V and 7 bases from J, leaving 10 bases between. Germline loops: CDR1 DFQATT, CDR2 SNEGSKA (reference sequence). The CDR3 runs to 10 residues. The CDR3 is CSAAGREQYF. The CDR3 DNA reads as TGCAGTGCCGCCGGACGGGAGCAGTACTTC.

This clone was counted between two and nine times. The chain links TRBV6-5 to TRBJ2-3, with TRBD1 matching 7 bases. CDR1 and CDR2 from the germline V gene are MNHEY and SVGAGI. The CDR3 has 15 residues. Trimming removed 5 bases from V and 0 bases from J; junction bases left unmatched: 5. DNA of the CDR3: TGTGCCAGCAGTCCTTGGGACAGCAGCACAGATACGCAGTATTTT. It is translated as CASSPWDSSTDTQYF.

The rearrangement joins TRBV15 to TRBJ2-3, with D possibly being TRBD2 (6 bases). CDR1 and CDR2 from the germline V gene are LNHNV and YYDKDF (reference sequence). CDR3 length: 15 residues. Trimming took off 3 bases at V and 0 bases at J, with 10 bases between the two ends. The CDR3 bases are TGTGCCACCAGCAGGTCGGCGGGGAGCACAGATACGCAGTATTTT. It translates to CATSRSAGSTDTQYF.

This chain uses TRBV7-2 with TRBJ1-6, with D maybe TRBD1 (6 bases). The CDR3 covers 17 residues. Deletions cut 1 base from V and 3 bases from J, with 13 bases between. Germline CDR1 is SGHTA and CDR2 is FQGNSA. The CDR3: CASSLGERQVYNSPLHF. The CDR3 coding sequence is TGTGCCAGCAGCTTAGGGGAGAGACAGGTCTATAATTCACCCCTCCACTTT.

The V gene is TRBV7-7, the J gene TRBJ2-5, with 9 nucleotides matching TRBD1. V was clipped by 5 bases and J by 5 bases; unmatched bases: 6. The CDR3 extends over 14 amino acids. Per the germline V gene, CDR1 is SSHAT and CDR2 is FNYEAQ (reference sequence). The CDR3: CASSPTGQGETQYF. The DNA of the CDR3 is TGTGCCAGCAGCCCCACCGGACAGGGGGAGACCCAGTACTTC.

The chain carries TRBV15 and TRBJ2-1, with 8 bases fitting TRBD2. The V gene's germline CDR1 is LNHNV and CDR2 YYDKDF (reference sequence). Losses at the gene ends were 3 bases for V and 2 bases for J; bases not matched to a gene: 9. CDR3 length equals 17 residues. The CDR3 loop is CATSRSSGNYPYNEQFF. CDR3 sequence (DNA): TGTGCCACCAGCAGGAGTAGCGGGAATTATCCCTACAATGAGCAGTTCTTC.

The V call is TRBV21-1, the J call TRBJ2-7. TRBV21-1 is termed a pseudogene. The CDR3 runs 15 residues. The CDR3, as DNA: TGTGCCAACCGACCGGGGCGCCAGACACCCTACGAGCAGTACGTC. Amino acids: CANRPGRQTPYEQYV.

CDR3 protein: CASSLVGTEAFF. The CDR3 region has the DNA TGTGCCAGCAGCTTGGTCGGCACTGAAGCTTTCTTT. The V gene is TRBV5-8, the J gene TRBJ1-1; D gene uncertain. This CDR3 comprises 12 residues. V was shortened by 0 bases and J by 4 bases, with 4 bases between the two germline ends. The V gene's germline CDR1 is SGHTS and CDR2 YDEGEE. The full variable domain, with the rest looked up from reference TRBV5-8 and TRBJ1-1, is EAGVTQSPTHLIKTRGQQATLRCSPISGHTSVYWYQQALGLGLQFLLWYDEGEERNRGNFPPRFSGRQFPNYSSELNVNALELEDSALYLCASSLVGTEAFFGQGTRLTVV.

V usage is TRBV27 and J usage is TRBJ2-2, with 7 positions matching TRBD2. From germline, CDR1 is MNHEY and CDR2 SMNVEV (reference sequence). This CDR3 has 15 amino acids. V shed 4 bases, J shed 3 bases, and the junction held 5 bases outside the gene matches. The CDR3 nucleotides are TGTGCCAGCAGTTCACTAGCGACATACACCGGGGAGCTGTTTTTT. Its protein product is CASSSLATYTGELFF.

This chain uses TRBV9 with TRBJ2-5, with D hard to call. Germline V lookup: CDR1 SGDLS, CDR2 YYNGEE. The CDR3 totals 12 residues. The germline V and J ends were trimmed by 4 bases and 6 bases, with 10 bases remaining between them. In DNA, the CDR3 is TGTGCCAGCAGCCCGGCGGCCCAGACCCAGTACTTC. Its protein product is CASSPAAQTQYF.

The rearrangement uses TRBV5-4 and TRBJ2-5; D perhaps matches TRBD2 (6 bases). V gave up 3 bases and J gave up 5 bases, with 20 bases separating them. Germline CDR1 is SGHNT and CDR2 is YYREEE (reference sequence). This CDR3 is built from 16 residues. CDR3 region: CASSSEPGGGRETQYF. In DNA, the CDR3 is TGTGCCAGCAGCTCGGAACCCGGGGGTGGAAGGGAGACCCAGTACTTC.

The chain uses TRBV5-5 and TRBJ1-5, with TRBD1 matching 7 bases. Germline V gives CDR1 SGHKS, CDR2 YYEKEE (reference sequence). V lost 1 base and J lost 5; bases outside the gene matches: 6. CDR3 length: 15 residues. CDR3 nucleotides: TGTGCCAGCAGCTTGTTAGGGGGCGCGTATCAGCCCCAGCATTTT. Encoded protein: CASSLLGGAYQPQHF.

For the CDR3, the DNA is TGTGCCAGCAGCAGACTAGCGTCGGCAGATACGCAGTATTTT. It translates to CASSRLASADTQYF. The V gene is TRBV13, the J gene TRBJ2-3; 8 bases are shared with TRBD2. The CDR3 sequence is 14 residues long. Losses at the gene ends were 5 bases for V and 4 bases for J; bases not matched to a gene: 5. Germline loops: CDR1 PRHDT, CDR2 FYEKMQ (reference sequence).